The T cell receptor (beta chain) described here comes from a study of cytomegalovirus exposure and HLA in healthy donors. Study-wide background: Among 150 million to 200 million T cells, an earlier analysis found about 110 million unique TCR beta sequences. In terms of ancestry, the Caucasian-associated cluster contained roughly 81% of the approximately 400 genotyped donors. Notes on the study in general: The authors assumed roughly uniform sequencing depth across donors for presence/absence analyses. In vitro experiments confirmed that three CMV-associated chains were specific for CMV antigens.

On this clone: Its specificity is unknown.

The CDR3 is made up of 18 amino acids. The V gene's germline CDR1 is SGHTS and CDR2 YDEGEE. The ends lost 5 bases at V and 2 bases at J; junction bases unmatched: 15. The PCR made use of 60 Vbeta and 13 Jbeta primers. Using immunoSEQ multiplex PCR, the repertoire was profiled, and TCRdb retains in-frame clones only, with some absent. The sample consists of over 150,000 clones, approximately 79% of them appearing once. V gene TRBV5-8 combines with J gene TRBJ2-3, with 9 bases aligning to TRBD2. The source of this sequence is a man aged 35 to 55 in good health and CMV-seronegative. Source material: PBMCs. The CDR3 DNA follows: TGTGCCAGCAGTCTCTTATTATCTAGCGGGAAATACACAGATACGCAGTATTTT. Encoded protein: CASSLLLSSGKYTDTQYF.